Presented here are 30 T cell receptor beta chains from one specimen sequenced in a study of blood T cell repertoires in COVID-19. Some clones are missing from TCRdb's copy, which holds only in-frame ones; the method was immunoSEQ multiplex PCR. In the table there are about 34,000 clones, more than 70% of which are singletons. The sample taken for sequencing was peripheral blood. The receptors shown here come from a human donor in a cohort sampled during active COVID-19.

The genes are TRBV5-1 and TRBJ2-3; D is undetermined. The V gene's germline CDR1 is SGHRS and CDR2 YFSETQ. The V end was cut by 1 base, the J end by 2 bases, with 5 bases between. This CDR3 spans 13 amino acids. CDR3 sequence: CASSLYFTDTQYF. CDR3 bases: TGCGCCAGCAGCTTGTACTTCACAGATACGCAGTATTTT.

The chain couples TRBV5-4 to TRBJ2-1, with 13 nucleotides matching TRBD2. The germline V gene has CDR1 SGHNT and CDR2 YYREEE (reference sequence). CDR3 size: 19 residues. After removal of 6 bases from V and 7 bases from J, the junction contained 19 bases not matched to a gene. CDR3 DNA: TGTGCCAGCACCCTTAATATCGGACTAGCGGGAGTTCTCGTGAATGAGCAGTTCTTC. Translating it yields CASTLNIGLAGVLVNEQFF. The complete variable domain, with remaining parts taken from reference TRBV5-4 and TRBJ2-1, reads ETGVTQSPTHLIKTRGQQVTLRCSSQSGHNTVSWYQQALGQGPQFIFQYYREEENGRGNFPPRFSGLQFPNYSSELNVNALELDDSALYLCASTLNIGLAGVLVNEQFFGPGTRLTVL.

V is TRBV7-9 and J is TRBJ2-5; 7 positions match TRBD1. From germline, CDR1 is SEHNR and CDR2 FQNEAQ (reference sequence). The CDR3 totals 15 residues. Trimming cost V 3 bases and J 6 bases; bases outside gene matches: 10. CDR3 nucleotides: TGTGCCAGCAGCTTGGGACAGCCCCGGAGGCAGACCCAGTACTTC. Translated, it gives CASSLGQPRRQTQYF. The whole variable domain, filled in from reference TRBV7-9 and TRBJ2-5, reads DTGVSQNPRHKITKRGQNVTFRCDPISEHNRLYWYRQTLGQGPEFLTYFQNEAQLEKSRLLSDRFSAERPKGSFSTLEIQRTEQGDSAMYLCASSLGQPRRQTQYFGPGTRLLVL.

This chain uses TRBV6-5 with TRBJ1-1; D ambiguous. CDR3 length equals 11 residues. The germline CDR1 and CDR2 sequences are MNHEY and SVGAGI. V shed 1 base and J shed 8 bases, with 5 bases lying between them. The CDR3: CASSYLQEAFF. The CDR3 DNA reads TGTGCCAGCAGTTACTTGCAGGAAGCTTTCTTT.

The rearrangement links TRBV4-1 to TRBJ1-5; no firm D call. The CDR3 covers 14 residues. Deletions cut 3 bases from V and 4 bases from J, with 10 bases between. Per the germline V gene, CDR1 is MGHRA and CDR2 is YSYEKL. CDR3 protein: CASSHLPLNQPQHF. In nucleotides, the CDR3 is TGCGCCAGCAGCCATCTACCCCTAAATCAGCCCCAGCATTTT.

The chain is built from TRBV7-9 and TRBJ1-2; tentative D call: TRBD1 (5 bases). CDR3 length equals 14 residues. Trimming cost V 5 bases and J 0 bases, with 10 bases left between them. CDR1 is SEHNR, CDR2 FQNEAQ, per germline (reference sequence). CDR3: CASSASTANYGYTF. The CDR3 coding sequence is TGTGCCAGCAGCGCCTCGACAGCTAACTATGGCTACACCTTC.

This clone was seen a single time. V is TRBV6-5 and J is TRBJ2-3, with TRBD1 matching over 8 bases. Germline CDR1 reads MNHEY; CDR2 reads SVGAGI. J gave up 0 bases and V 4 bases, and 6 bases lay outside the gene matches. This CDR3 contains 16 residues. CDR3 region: CASSSGTGQSTDTQYF. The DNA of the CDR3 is TGTGCCAGCAGTTCCGGGACAGGTCAGAGCACAGATACGCAGTATTTT.

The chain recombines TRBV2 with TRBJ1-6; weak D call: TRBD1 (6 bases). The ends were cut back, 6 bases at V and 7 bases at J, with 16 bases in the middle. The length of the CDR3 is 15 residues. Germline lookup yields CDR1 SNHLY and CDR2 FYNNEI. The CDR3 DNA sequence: TGTGCCAGCAGCGTAGAACGGACAGTAAATTCACCCCTCCACTTT. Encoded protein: CASSVERTVNSPLHF.

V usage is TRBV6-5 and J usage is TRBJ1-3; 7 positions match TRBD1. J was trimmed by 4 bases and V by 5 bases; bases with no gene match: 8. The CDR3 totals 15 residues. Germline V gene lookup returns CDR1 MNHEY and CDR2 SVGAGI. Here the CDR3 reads CASSPETGYGNTIYF. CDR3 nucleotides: TGTGCCAGCAGTCCCGAGACAGGGTACGGAAACACCATATATTTT.

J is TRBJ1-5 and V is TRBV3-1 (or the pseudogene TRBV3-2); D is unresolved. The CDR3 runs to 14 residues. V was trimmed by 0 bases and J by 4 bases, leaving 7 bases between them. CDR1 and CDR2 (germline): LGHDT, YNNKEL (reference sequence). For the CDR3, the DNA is TGTGCCAGCAGCCAAGAAGCGGGGAATCAGCCCCAGCATTTT. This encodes CASSQEAGNQPQHF.

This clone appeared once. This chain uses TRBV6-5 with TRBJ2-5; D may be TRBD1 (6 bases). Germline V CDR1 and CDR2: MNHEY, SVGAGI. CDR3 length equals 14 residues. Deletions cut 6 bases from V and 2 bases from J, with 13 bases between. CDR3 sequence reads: CASRPSGVQETQYF. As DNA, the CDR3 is TGTGCCAGCAGACCCTCAGGGGTTCAAGAGACCCAGTACTTC.

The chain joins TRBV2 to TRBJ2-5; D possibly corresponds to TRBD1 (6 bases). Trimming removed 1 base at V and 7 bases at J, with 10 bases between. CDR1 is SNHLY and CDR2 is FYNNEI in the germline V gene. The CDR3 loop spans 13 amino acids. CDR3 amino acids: CASSEDRVRTQYF. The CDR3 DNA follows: TGTGCCAGCAGTGAAGACAGGGTGCGGACCCAGTACTTC. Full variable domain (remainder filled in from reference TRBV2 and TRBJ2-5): EPEVTQTPSHQVTQMGQEVILRCVPISNHLYFYWYRQILGQKVEFLVSFYNNEISEKSEIFDDQFSVERPDGSNFTLKIRSTKLEDSAMYFCASSEDRVRTQYFGPGTRLLVL.

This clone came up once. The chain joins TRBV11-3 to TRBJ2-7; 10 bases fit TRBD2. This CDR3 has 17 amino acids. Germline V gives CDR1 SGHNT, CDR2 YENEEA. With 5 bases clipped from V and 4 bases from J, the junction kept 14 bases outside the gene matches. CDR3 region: CASSRNTSGEVQYEQYF. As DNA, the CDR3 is TGTGCCAGCAGCCGGAATACTAGCGGGGAAGTCCAATACGAGCAGTACTTC.

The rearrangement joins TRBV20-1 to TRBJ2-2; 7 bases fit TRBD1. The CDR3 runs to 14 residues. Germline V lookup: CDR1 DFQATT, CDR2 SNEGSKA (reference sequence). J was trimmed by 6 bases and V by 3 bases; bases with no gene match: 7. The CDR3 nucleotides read TGCAGTGCTAGTAGCAGGGGGTTGGCCGGGGAGCTGTTTTTT. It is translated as CSASSRGLAGELFF.

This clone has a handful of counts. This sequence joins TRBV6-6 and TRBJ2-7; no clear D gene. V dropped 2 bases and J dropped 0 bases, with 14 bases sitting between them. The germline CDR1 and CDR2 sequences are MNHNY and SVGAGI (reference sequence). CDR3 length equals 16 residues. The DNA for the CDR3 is TGTGCCAGCAGTTACATGCCGGGTCCAAGCTCCTACGAGCAGTACTTC. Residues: CASSYMPGPSSYEQYF.

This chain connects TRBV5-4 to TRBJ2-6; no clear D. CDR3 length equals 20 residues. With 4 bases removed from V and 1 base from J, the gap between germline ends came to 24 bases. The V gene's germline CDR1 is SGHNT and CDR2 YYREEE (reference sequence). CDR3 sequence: CASSLDGLLVTLSGANVLTF. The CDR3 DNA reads TGTGCCAGCAGCCTGGACGGTTTGCTGGTAACTCTTTCTGGGGCCAACGTCCTGACTTTC.

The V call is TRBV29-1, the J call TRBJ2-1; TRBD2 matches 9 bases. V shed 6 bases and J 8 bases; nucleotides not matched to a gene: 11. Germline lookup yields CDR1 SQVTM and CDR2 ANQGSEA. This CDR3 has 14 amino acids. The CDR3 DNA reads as TGCAGCGTCGGGGGCGGGGGGGTTTTCGATGAGCAGTTCTTC. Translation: CSVGGGGVFDEQFF.

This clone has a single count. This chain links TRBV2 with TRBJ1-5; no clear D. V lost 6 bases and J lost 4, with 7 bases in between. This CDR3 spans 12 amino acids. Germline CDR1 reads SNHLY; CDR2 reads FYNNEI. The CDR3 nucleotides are TGTGCCAGCAGCCACAGAAATCAGCCCCAGCATTTT. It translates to CASSHRNQPQHF.

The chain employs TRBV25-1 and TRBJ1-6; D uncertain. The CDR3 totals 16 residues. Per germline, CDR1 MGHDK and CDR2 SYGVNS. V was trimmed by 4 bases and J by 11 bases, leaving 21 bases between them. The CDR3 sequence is CASSGPRDAVGTPLHF. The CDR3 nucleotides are TGTGCCAGCAGTGGGCCCCGAGACGCGGTCGGAACACCCCTCCACTTT.

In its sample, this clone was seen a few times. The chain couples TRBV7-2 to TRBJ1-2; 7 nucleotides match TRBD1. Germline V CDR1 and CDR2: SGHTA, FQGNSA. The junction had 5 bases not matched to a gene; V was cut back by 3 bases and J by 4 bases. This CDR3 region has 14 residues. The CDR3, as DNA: TGTGCCAGCAGCTTCACAGGGGTCGGCTATGGCTACACCTTC. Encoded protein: CASSFTGVGYGYTF.

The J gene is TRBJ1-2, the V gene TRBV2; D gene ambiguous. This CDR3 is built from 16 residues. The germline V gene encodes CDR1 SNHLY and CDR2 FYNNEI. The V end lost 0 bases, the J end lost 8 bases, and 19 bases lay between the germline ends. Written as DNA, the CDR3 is TGTGCCAGCAGTGAAGCAGGTCCGAGCCGGGGTGGAGGCTACACCTTC. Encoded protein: CASSEAGPSRGGGYTF.

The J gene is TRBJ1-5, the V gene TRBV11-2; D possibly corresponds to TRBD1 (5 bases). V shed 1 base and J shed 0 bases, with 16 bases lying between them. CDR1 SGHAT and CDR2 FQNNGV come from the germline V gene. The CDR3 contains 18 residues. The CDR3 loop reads CASSLGILRENSNQPQHF. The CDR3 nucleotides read TGTGCCAGCAGCTTAGGGATCCTCAGGGAAAATAGCAATCAGCCCCAGCATTTT.

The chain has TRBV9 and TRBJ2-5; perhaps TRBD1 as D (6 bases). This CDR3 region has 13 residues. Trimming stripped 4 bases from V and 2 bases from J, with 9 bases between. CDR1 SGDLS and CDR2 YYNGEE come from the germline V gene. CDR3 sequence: CASSTGWQETQYF. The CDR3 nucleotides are TGTGCCAGCAGCACAGGGTGGCAAGAGACCCAGTACTTC.

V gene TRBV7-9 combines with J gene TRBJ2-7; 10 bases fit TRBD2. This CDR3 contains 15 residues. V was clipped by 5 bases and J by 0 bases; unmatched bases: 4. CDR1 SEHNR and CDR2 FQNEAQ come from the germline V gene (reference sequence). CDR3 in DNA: TGTGCCAGCAGCATATCTAGCGGGAGCTCCTACGAGCAGTACTTC. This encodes CASSISSGSSYEQYF.

CDR3 sequence: CASTTGTRNYGYTF. As DNA, the CDR3 is TGTGCCAGTACTACCGGGACAAGGAACTATGGCTACACCTTC. The chain employs TRBV19 and TRBJ1-2; D may be TRBD1 (6 bases). Germline V gene sequence: CDR1 LNHDA, CDR2 SQIVND (reference sequence). V shed 7 bases and J shed 2 bases, with 14 bases lying between them. The CDR3 length is 14 residues.

CDR3 residues: CASSSDRSGKLFF. The CDR3 DNA reads TGTGCCAGCAGCTCGGACAGGTCTGGAAAACTGTTTTTT. The chain has TRBV7-8 and TRBJ1-4, with TRBD1 matching 7 bases. CDR3 length: 13 amino acids. Trimming removed 4 bases from V and 10 bases from J; junction bases left unmatched: 6. Germline CDR1 is SGHVS and CDR2 is FQNEAQ.

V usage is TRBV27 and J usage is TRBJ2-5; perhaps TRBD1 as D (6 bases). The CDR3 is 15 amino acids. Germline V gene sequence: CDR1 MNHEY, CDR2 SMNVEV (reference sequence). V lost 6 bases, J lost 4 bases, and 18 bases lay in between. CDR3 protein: CASSPLDSIPETQYF. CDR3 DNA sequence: TGTGCCAGCAGCCCATTGGACAGTATTCCAGAGACCCAGTACTTC.

CDR3 sequence (DNA): TGTGCCAGCAGCCAGACTCAGGGGGCGGCAACAGATACGCAGTATTTT. Translating it yields CASSQTQGAATDTQYF. The chain uses TRBV5-4 and TRBJ2-3; 8 nucleotides line up with TRBD1. V shed 4 bases, J shed 3 bases, and the junction held 10 bases outside the gene matches. The CDR3 is made up of 16 amino acids. Per the germline V gene, CDR1 is SGHNT and CDR2 is YYREEE (reference sequence).

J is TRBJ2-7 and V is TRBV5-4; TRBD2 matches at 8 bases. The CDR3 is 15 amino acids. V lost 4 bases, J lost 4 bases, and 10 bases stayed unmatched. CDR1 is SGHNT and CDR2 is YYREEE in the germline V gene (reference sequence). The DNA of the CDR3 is TGTGCCAGCAGCCCCCCCAGCGGGAGTTTTTACGAGCAGTACTTC. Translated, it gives CASSPPSGSFYEQYF.

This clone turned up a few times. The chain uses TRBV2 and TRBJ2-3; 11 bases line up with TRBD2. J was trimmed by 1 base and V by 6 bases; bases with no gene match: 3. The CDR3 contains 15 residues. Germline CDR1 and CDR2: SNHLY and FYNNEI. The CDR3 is CASSPSGGRTDTQYF. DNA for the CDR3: TGTGCCAGCAGCCCTAGCGGGGGGCGCACAGATACGCAGTATTTT.